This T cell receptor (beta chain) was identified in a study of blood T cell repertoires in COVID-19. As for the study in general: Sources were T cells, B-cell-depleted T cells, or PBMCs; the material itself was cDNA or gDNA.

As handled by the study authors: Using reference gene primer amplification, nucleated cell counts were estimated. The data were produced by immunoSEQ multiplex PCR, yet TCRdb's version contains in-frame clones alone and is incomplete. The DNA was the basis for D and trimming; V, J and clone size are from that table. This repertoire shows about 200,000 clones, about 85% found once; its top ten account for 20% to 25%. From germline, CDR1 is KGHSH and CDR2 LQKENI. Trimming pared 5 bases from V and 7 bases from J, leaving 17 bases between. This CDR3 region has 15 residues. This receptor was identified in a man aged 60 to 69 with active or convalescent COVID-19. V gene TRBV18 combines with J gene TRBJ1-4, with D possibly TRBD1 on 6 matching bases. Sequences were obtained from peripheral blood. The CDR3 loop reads CASSEAGAGGEKLFF. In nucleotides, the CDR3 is TGTGCCAGCTCAGAGGCAGGGGCAGGTGGTGAAAAACTGTTTTTT.